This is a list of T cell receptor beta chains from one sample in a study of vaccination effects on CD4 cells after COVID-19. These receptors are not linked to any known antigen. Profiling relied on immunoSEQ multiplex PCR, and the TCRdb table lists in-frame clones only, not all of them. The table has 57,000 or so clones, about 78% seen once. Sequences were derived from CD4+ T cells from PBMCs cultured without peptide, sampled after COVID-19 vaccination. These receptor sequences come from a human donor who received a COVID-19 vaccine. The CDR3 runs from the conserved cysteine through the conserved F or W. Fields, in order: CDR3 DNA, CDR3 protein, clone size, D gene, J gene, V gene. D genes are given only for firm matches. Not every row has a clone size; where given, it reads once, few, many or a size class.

CDR3 DNA: TGTGCCAGCAGCGTCTCATCCGGGACTAGCGGGGGGGTGTGGACAGATACGCAGTATTTT
CDR3 protein: CASSVSSGTSGGVWTDTQYF
clone size: NA
D gene: TRBD2
J gene: TRBJ2-3
V gene: TRBV9

CDR3 DNA: TGTGCCAGTAGTCTAGAAGGACAGGGTCGGGGTTATTCACCCCTCCACTTT
CDR3 protein: CASSLEGQGRGYSPLHF
clone size: NA
D gene: TRBD1
J gene: TRBJ1-6
V gene: TRBV19

CDR3 DNA: TGTGCCTGGAGTAACGGGAGGTTAGGTGAAAAACTGTTTTTT
CDR3 protein: CAWSNGRLGEKLFF
clone size: NA
D gene: NA
J gene: TRBJ1-4
V gene: TRBV30

CDR3 DNA: TGCGCCAGCAGCCAAGCATGGGGGATCAATTCACCCCTCCACTTT
CDR3 protein: CASSQAWGINSPLHF
clone size: NA
D gene: NA
J gene: TRBJ1-6
V gene: TRBV4-1

CDR3 DNA: TGCAGCGGTGGTGACAGGGGGCTAGTGGAGACCCAGTACTTC
CDR3 protein: CSGGDRGLVETQYF
clone size: NA
D gene: TRBD1
J gene: TRBJ2-5
V gene: TRBV29-1

CDR3 DNA: TGTGCCAGCAGCGTAGACAGGGGACCCAATGAGCAGTTCTTC
CDR3 protein: CASSVDRGPNEQFF
clone size: NA
D gene: TRBD1
J gene: TRBJ2-1
V gene: TRBV6-5

CDR3 DNA: TGTGCCAGCAGTTACTCGAAGGCAGCGAATACCTTC
CDR3 protein: CASSYSKAANTF
clone size: NA
D gene: NA
J gene: TRBJ1-2
V gene: TRBV6-2/TRBV6-3

CDR3 DNA: TGTGCCTGGAGTGTCCAAGGGGGGCCGGCCTTGTTTTTT
CDR3 protein: CAWSVQGGPALFF
clone size: NA
D gene: NA
J gene: TRBJ1-4
V gene: TRBV30

CDR3 DNA: TGCGCCAGCAGCTTGTCAGGGGGCGATGGCTACACCTTC
CDR3 protein: CASSLSGGDGYTF
clone size: NA
D gene: TRBD1
J gene: TRBJ1-2
V gene: TRBV5-1

CDR3 DNA: TGTGCCAGCAGCCACCCGCAGGACAGGTTAAACTATGGCTACACCTTC
CDR3 protein: CASSHPQDRLNYGYTF
clone size: NA
D gene: TRBD1
J gene: TRBJ1-2
V gene: TRBV6-6

CDR3 DNA: TGTGCTAGTGGTTTGGTAGTCAAAGACAGGGCGCGGTCCGACACTGAAGCTTTCTTT
CDR3 protein: CASGLVVKDRARSDTEAFF
clone size: NA
D gene: TRBD1
J gene: TRBJ1-1
V gene: TRBV12-5

CDR3 DNA: TGTGCCAGCAGTTCAAGGGGCTCTGGAAACACCATATATTTT
CDR3 protein: CASSSRGSGNTIYF
clone size: once
D gene: NA
J gene: TRBJ1-3
V gene: TRBV28

CDR3 DNA: TGCGCCAGCAGCTCAATCAATTCACCCCTCCACTTT
CDR3 protein: CASSSINSPLHF
clone size: few
D gene: NA
J gene: TRBJ1-6
V gene: TRBV5-1

CDR3 DNA: TGTGCCAGCAGCCAAAGGGGGGCTTACAATGAGCAGTTCTTC
CDR3 protein: CASSQRGAYNEQFF
clone size: NA
D gene: NA
J gene: TRBJ2-1
V gene: TRBV14

CDR3 DNA: TGTGCCTGCTCCTCCGGGACAACAACTAATGAAAAACTGTTTTTT
CDR3 protein: CACSSGTTTNEKLFF
clone size: NA
D gene: NA
J gene: TRBJ1-4
V gene: TRBV30

CDR3 DNA: TGTGCCAGCAGTTACTCAGTGGGGGCGGGTCAGCCCCAGCATTTT
CDR3 protein: CASSYSVGAGQPQHF
clone size: NA
D gene: NA
J gene: TRBJ1-5
V gene: TRBV6-5

CDR3 DNA: TGTGCCTGGCATCGACAGTCTAATGAAAAACTGTTTTTT
CDR3 protein: CAWHRQSNEKLFF
clone size: NA
D gene: NA
J gene: TRBJ1-4
V gene: TRBV30

CDR3 DNA: TGTGCCAGCAGCTTGGGGGGGACTAGCGGGGGGAAAGAGACCCAGTACTTC
CDR3 protein: CASSLGGTSGGKETQYF
clone size: once
D gene: TRBD2
J gene: TRBJ2-5
V gene: TRBV5-8

CDR3 DNA: TGTGCCAGCAGCTTAGGCCGGGACACTGAAGCTTTCTTT
CDR3 protein: CASSLGRDTEAFF
clone size: NA
D gene: NA
J gene: TRBJ1-1
V gene: TRBV13

CDR3 DNA: TGTGCCAGCAGCTTATTTGGACAGACCAACAATGAGCAGTTCTTC
CDR3 protein: CASSLFGQTNNEQFF
clone size: NA
D gene: NA
J gene: TRBJ2-1
V gene: TRBV7-6

CDR3 DNA: TGCGCCAGCAGCCAGGAAGGGCGGGGGATGGAGCAGTACTTC
CDR3 protein: CASSQEGRGMEQYF
clone size: NA
D gene: TRBD2
J gene: TRBJ2-7
V gene: TRBV4-1

CDR3 DNA: TGTGCCAGCAGCGAAGGTGCTGCCGACAATGAGCAGTTCTTC
CDR3 protein: CASSEGAADNEQFF
clone size: NA
D gene: NA
J gene: TRBJ2-1
V gene: TRBV6-4

CDR3 DNA: TGTGCCAGCAGGCAGGGGAACAATCAGCCCCAGCATTTT
CDR3 protein: CASRQGNNQPQHF
clone size: NA
D gene: NA
J gene: TRBJ1-5
V gene: TRBV6-5

CDR3 DNA: TGTGCCAGCTCACCGGGACAGGGGGCTTCTGGAAACACCATATATTTT
CDR3 protein: CASSPGQGASGNTIYF
clone size: NA
D gene: TRBD1
J gene: TRBJ1-3
V gene: TRBV18

CDR3 DNA: TGTGCCAGCTCACCCTACAGGGGGCAGCCCCAGCATTTT
CDR3 protein: CASSPYRGQPQHF
clone size: NA
D gene: TRBD1
J gene: TRBJ1-5
V gene: TRBV18

CDR3 DNA: TGTGCCAGCTCGAGGGGTTATGAGCAGTTCTTC
CDR3 protein: CASSRGYEQFF
clone size: few
D gene: NA
J gene: TRBJ2-1
V gene: TRBV2

CDR3 DNA: TGTGCCAGCAGCAAAACTAGCGGGGGGAACACCGGGGAGCTGTTTTTT
CDR3 protein: CASSKTSGGNTGELFF
clone size: NA
D gene: TRBD2
J gene: TRBJ2-2
V gene: TRBV7-3

CDR3 DNA: TGTGCCAGCAATAAATGGGACAATGAGCAGTTCTTC
CDR3 protein: CASNKWDNEQFF
clone size: NA
D gene: NA
J gene: TRBJ2-1
V gene: TRBV5-6

CDR3 DNA: TGTGCCTGGAGTGTTCCGGGACTAGCAGGCACAGATACGCAGTATTTT
CDR3 protein: CAWSVPGLAGTDTQYF
clone size: NA
D gene: TRBD2
J gene: TRBJ2-3
V gene: TRBV30

CDR3 DNA: TGTGCCAGCAGCCAAGATTCGAACAGTTACTATGGCTACACCTTC
CDR3 protein: CASSQDSNSYYGYTF
clone size: NA
D gene: NA
J gene: TRBJ1-2
V gene: TRBV4-2

CDR3 DNA: TGTGCCAGCAGCCCCCCCAGCCCCAGCTCCTACGAGCAGTACTTC
CDR3 protein: CASSPPSPSSYEQYF
clone size: NA
D gene: NA
J gene: TRBJ2-7
V gene: TRBV6-5

CDR3 DNA: TGTGCCACCAGTGACCCGGGGGGACAGGGTCCAGATACGCAGTATTTT
CDR3 protein: CATSDPGGQGPDTQYF
clone size: NA
D gene: TRBD1
J gene: TRBJ2-3
V gene: TRBV24-1

CDR3 DNA: TGTGCCAGCAGCTTGTTCTCCGTCGGGGGACAGCCCCAGCATTTT
CDR3 protein: CASSLFSVGGQPQHF
clone size: few
D gene: NA
J gene: TRBJ1-5
V gene: TRBV7-8

CDR3 DNA: TGTGCCAGCAGCAACCGACAGGGGGCGAGCCACATGGACACTGAAGCTTTCTTT
CDR3 protein: CASSNRQGASHMDTEAFF
clone size: NA
D gene: TRBD1
J gene: TRBJ1-1
V gene: TRBV5-5

CDR3 DNA: TGTGCCAGCAGCCCTTGGGGTGACTATGGCTACACCTTC
CDR3 protein: CASSPWGDYGYTF
clone size: NA
D gene: NA
J gene: TRBJ1-2
V gene: TRBV7-9

CDR3 DNA: TGTGCCAGCAGTGACGCCCTTAGCGGGGCCTACGAGCAGTACTTC
CDR3 protein: CASSDALSGAYEQYF
clone size: NA
D gene: TRBD2
J gene: TRBJ2-7
V gene: TRBV2

CDR3 DNA: TGCGCCAGCAGCTTAGAGGGGCTGCGAGGCTACACCTTC
CDR3 protein: CASSLEGLRGYTF
clone size: NA
D gene: NA
J gene: TRBJ1-2
V gene: TRBV5-1

CDR3 DNA: TGTGCCACCAGCAGTCACCGGGAGGTCCGAGACCGCCGAAACATTCAGTACTTC
CDR3 protein: CATSSHREVRDRRNIQYF
clone size: NA
D gene: TRBD2
J gene: TRBJ2-4
V gene: TRBV15

CDR3 DNA: TGTGCCTGGATTGGGAGGGGGCTCGGTAATTCACCCCTCCACTTT
CDR3 protein: CAWIGRGLGNSPLHF
clone size: NA
D gene: TRBD1
J gene: TRBJ1-6
V gene: TRBV30

CDR3 DNA: TGTGCCAGCAGCGTAGGGACAGGGGGCCCAGAGACCCAGTACTTC
CDR3 protein: CASSVGTGGPETQYF
clone size: once
D gene: TRBD1
J gene: TRBJ2-5
V gene: TRBV9

CDR3 DNA: TGTGCCAGCAGCCAGGGACTAGCGGGAGAAACAGATACGCAGTATTTT
CDR3 protein: CASSQGLAGETDTQYF
clone size: NA
D gene: TRBD2
J gene: TRBJ2-3
V gene: TRBV28

CDR3 DNA: TGTGCCAGCAGTTACATAGGGAACACTGAAGCTTTCTTT
CDR3 protein: CASSYIGNTEAFF
clone size: few
D gene: NA
J gene: TRBJ1-1
V gene: TRBV6-5

CDR3 DNA: TGCGCCAGCAGCTTTCGGGACACCTATACCTACGAGCAGTACTTC
CDR3 protein: CASSFRDTYTYEQYF
clone size: NA
D gene: NA
J gene: TRBJ2-7
V gene: TRBV5-1

CDR3 DNA: TGTGCCAGCAGCTCCTACAGGGAGCAGCCCCAGCATTTT
CDR3 protein: CASSSYREQPQHF
clone size: NA
D gene: NA
J gene: TRBJ1-5
V gene: TRBV6-2/TRBV6-3

CDR3 DNA: TGTGCCAGCAGTTTATCCTCGGGACAGGGCACCTCCGAGCAGTACTTC
CDR3 protein: CASSLSSGQGTSEQYF
clone size: NA
D gene: TRBD1
J gene: TRBJ2-7
V gene: TRBV28

CDR3 DNA: TGTGCCAGCAGCGTAGCCGACAGGAGCTATGGCTACACCTTC
CDR3 protein: CASSVADRSYGYTF
clone size: few
D gene: NA
J gene: TRBJ1-2
V gene: TRBV9

CDR3 DNA: TGTGCCAGTAATCAGCGGGGATCCTACGAGCAGTACTTC
CDR3 protein: CASNQRGSYEQYF
clone size: NA
D gene: TRBD2
J gene: TRBJ2-7
V gene: TRBV19

CDR3 DNA: TGTGCCAGCAGCCTCCTAGCGGGGGGGCCGAGCTCCTACAATGAGCAGTTCTTC
CDR3 protein: CASSLLAGGPSSYNEQFF
clone size: NA
D gene: TRBD2
J gene: TRBJ2-1
V gene: TRBV27

CDR3 DNA: TGTGCCAGTAGTATAGTGGGGGGTCCGAACACTGAAGCTTTCTTT
CDR3 protein: CASSIVGGPNTEAFF
clone size: NA
D gene: NA
J gene: TRBJ1-1
V gene: TRBV19

CDR3 DNA: TGTGCCAGCAGTGAATTGGTGGGTCAGCGGACAGATACGCAGTATTTT
CDR3 protein: CASSELVGQRTDTQYF
clone size: once
D gene: NA
J gene: TRBJ2-3
V gene: TRBV2

CDR3 DNA: TGCGCCAGCAGCTATAATAGGGGAGTTCGGAATTCACCCCTCCACTTT
CDR3 protein: CASSYNRGVRNSPLHF
clone size: NA
D gene: NA
J gene: TRBJ1-6
V gene: TRBV5-1

CDR3 DNA: TGTGCCAGCTCACCACGTATAGGGGATGAGCAGTTCTTC
CDR3 protein: CASSPRIGDEQFF
clone size: NA
D gene: NA
J gene: TRBJ2-1
V gene: TRBV18

CDR3 DNA: TGTGCCAGCAGCCCAGGGACTAGCGGGAACGCTGAGCAGTTCTTC
CDR3 protein: CASSPGTSGNAEQFF
clone size: NA
D gene: TRBD2
J gene: TRBJ2-1
V gene: TRBV3-1/TRBV3-2

CDR3 DNA: TGTGCCATCAGTACCGGGACAGCCTCAAACTACGAGCAGTACTTC
CDR3 protein: CAISTGTASNYEQYF
clone size: once
D gene: TRBD1
J gene: TRBJ2-7
V gene: TRBV10-3

CDR3 DNA: TGTGCCAGCCTTCGTCGGCAGGGGTTTAAGGCTAACTATGGCTACACCTTC
CDR3 protein: CASLRRQGFKANYGYTF
clone size: once
D gene: NA
J gene: TRBJ1-2
V gene: TRBV28

CDR3 DNA: TGTGCCAGCAGGCAGGAGCGGGGGGGCCGGCAGTACTTC
CDR3 protein: CASRQERGGRQYF
clone size: NA
D gene: TRBD2
J gene: TRBJ2-7
V gene: TRBV6-5

CDR3 DNA: TGTGCCTGGAGTATCCAGGGCAATCAGCCCCAGCATTTT
CDR3 protein: CAWSIQGNQPQHF
clone size: NA
D gene: NA
J gene: TRBJ1-5
V gene: TRBV30

CDR3 DNA: TGTGCCAGCAGCCAATATTCCGGGGAGGGATATGGCTACACCTTC
CDR3 protein: CASSQYSGEGYGYTF
clone size: few
D gene: NA
J gene: TRBJ1-2
V gene: TRBV3-1/TRBV3-2